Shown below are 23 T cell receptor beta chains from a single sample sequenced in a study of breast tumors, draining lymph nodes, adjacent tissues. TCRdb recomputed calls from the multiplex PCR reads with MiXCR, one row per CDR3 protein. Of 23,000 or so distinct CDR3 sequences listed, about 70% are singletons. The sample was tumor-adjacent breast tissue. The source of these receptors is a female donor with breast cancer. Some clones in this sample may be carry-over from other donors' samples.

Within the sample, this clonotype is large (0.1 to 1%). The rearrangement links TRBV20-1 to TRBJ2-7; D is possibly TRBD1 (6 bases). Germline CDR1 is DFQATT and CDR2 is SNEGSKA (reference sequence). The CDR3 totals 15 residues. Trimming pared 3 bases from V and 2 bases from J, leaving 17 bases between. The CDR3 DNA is TGCAGTGCTAGTGAGGGCGGACAGAAAGCCTACGAGCAGTACTTC. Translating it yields CSASEGGQKAYEQYF.

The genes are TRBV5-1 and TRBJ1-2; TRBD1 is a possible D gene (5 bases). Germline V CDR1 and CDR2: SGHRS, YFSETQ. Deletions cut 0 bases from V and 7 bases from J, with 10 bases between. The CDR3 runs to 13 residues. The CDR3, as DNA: TGCGCCAGCAGCTTGGCGGGGGACGGTGGCTACACCTTC. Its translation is CASSLAGDGGYTF.

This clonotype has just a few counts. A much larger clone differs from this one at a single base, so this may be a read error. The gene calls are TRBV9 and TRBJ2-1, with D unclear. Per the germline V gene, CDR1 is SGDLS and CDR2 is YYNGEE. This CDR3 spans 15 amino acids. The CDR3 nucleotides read TGTGCCAGCAGCAAAGACCCCAGACCGTACAATGAGCCGTTCTTC. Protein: CASSKDPRPYNEPFF.

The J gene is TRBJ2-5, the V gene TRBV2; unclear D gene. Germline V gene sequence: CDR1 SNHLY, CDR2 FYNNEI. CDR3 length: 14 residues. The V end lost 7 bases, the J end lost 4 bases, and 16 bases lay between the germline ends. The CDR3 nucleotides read TGTGCCAGCATTAAGACTCAAGCAGGAGAGACCCAGTACTTC. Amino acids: CASIKTQAGETQYF.

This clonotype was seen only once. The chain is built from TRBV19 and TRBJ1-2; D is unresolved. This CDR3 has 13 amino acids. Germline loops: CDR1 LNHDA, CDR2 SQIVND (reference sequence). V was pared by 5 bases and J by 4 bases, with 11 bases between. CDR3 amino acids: CASSLQQSYGYTF. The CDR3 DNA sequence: TGTGCCAGTAGTCTTCAACAGTCCTATGGCTACACCTTC.

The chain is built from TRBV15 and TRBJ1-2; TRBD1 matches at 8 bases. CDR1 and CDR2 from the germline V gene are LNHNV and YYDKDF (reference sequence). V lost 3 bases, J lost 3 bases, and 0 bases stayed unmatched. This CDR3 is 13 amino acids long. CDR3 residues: CATSRTGDYGYTF. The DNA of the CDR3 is TGTGCCACCAGCAGGACAGGGGACTATGGCTACACCTTC.

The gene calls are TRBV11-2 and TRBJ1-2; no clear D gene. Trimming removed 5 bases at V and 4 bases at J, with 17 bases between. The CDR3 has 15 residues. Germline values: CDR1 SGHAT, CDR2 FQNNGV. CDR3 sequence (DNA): TGTGCCAGCAGCCTCGCAGGACCCTCCACCTATGGCTACACCTTC. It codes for CASSLAGPSTYGYTF.

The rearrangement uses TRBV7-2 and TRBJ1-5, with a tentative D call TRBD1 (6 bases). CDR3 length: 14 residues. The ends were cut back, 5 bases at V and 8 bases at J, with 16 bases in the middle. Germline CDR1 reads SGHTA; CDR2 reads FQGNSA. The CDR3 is CASSPTGSREPQHF. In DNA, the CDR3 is TGTGCCAGCAGCCCCACAGGGTCACGGGAGCCCCAGCATTTT.

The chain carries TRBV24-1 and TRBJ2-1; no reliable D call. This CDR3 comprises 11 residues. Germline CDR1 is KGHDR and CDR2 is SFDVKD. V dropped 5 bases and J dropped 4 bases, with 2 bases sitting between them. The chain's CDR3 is CATSAYNEQFF. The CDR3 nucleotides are TGTGCCACCAGTGCATACAATGAGCAGTTCTTC.

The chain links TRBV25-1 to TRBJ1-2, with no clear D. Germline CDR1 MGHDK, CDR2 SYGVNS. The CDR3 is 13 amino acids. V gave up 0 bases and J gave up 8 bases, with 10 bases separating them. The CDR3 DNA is TGTGCCAGCAGTGAATACCCCTCTAGGGGCTACACCTTC. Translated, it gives CASSEYPSRGYTF.

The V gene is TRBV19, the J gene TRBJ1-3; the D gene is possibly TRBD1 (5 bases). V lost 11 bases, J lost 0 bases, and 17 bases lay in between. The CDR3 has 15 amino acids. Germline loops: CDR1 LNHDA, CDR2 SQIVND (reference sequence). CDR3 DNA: TGTGCCGTAGAGACTGACAGAATCTCTGGAAACACCATATATTTT. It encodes CAVETDRISGNTIYF.

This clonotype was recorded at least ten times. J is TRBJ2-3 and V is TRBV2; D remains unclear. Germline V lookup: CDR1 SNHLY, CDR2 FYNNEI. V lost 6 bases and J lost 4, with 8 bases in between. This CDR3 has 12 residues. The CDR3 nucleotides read TGTGCCAGCAGCTTTGGGGCAGATACGCAGTATTTT. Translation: CASSFGADTQYF.

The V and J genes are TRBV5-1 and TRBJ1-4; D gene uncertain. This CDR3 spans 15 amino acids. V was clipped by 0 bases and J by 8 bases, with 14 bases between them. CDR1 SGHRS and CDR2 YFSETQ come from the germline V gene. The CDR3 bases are TGCGCCAGCAGCTTGGGGGCAGAAAGTAACGAAAAACTGTTTTTT. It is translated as CASSLGAESNEKLFF.

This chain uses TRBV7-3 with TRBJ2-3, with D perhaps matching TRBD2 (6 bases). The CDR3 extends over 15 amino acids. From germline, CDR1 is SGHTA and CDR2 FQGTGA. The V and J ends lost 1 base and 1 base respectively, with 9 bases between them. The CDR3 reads CASSLKRERTDTQYF. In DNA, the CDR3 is TGTGCCAGCAGCTTAAAACGGGAGCGCACAGATACGCAGTATTTT.

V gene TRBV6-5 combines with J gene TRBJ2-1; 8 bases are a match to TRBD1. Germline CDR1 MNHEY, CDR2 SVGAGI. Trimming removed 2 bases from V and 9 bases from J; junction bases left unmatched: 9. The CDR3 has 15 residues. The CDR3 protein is CASSYNRGTGGEQFF. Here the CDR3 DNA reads TGTGCCAGCAGTTACAACCGCGGGACAGGAGGTGAGCAGTTCTTC.

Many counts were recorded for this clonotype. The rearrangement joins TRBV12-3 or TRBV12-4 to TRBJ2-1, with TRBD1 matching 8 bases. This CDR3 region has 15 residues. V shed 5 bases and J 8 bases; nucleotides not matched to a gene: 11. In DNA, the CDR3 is TGTGCCAGCAGTGGGACAGGTAATTCACAATATGAGCAGTTCTTC. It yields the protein CASSGTGNSQYEQFF.

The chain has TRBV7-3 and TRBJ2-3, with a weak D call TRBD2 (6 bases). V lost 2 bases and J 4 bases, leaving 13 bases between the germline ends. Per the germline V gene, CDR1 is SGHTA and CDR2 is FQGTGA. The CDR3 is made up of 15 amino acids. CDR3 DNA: TGTGCCAGCAGCTTAGGGCTAGGAGGGGCAGATACGCAGTATTTT. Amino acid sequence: CASSLGLGGADTQYF.

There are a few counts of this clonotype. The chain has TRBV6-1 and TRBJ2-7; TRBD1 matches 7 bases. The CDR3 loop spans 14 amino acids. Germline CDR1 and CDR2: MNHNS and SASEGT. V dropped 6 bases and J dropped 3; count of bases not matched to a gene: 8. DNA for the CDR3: TGTGCCAGCAGATCCGGGACAGAGAGCTACGAGCAGTACTTC. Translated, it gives CASRSGTESYEQYF.

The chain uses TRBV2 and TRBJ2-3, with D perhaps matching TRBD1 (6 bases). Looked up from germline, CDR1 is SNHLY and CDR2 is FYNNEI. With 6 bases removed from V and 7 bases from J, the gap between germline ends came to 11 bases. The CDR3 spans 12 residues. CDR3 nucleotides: TGTGCCAGCAGCCAAGGGGGTTATACGCAGTATTTT. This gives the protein CASSQGGYTQYF.

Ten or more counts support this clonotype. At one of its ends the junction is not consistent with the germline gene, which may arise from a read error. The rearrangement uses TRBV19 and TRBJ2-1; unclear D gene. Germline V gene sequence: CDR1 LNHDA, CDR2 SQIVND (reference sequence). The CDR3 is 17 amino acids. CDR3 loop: CASSETIGNSGHNEQSF. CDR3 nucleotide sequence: TGTGCCAGTAGTGAGACGATAGGAAATTCTGGGCACAATGAGCAGTCCTTC. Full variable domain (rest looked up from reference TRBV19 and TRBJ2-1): DGGITQSPKYLFRKEGQNVTLSCEQNLNHDAMYWYRQDPGQGLRLIYYSQIVNDFQKGDIAEGYSVSREKKESFPLTVTSAQKNPTAFYLCASSETIGNSGHNEQSFGPGTRLTVL.

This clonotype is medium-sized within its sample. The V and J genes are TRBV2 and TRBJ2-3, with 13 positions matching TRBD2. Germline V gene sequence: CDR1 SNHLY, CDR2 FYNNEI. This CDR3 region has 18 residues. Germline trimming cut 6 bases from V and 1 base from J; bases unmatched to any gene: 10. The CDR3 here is CASRRTSGSWVGTDTQYF. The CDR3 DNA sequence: TGTGCCAGCAGAAGGACTAGCGGGAGCTGGGTAGGCACAGATACGCAGTATTTT.

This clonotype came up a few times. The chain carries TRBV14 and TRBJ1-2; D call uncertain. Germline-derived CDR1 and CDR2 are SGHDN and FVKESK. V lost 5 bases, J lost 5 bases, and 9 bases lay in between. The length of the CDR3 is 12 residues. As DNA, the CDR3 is TGTGCCAGCAGCTCAAGGCTTTATGGCTACACCTTC. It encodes CASSSRLYGYTF.

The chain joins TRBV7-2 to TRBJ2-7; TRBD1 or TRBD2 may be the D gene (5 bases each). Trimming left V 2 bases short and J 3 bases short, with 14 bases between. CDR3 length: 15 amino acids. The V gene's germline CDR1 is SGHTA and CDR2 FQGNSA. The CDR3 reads CASSLNRQGDYEQYF. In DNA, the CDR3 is TGTGCCAGCAGCTTAAATCGCCAGGGAGACTACGAGCAGTACTTC.